This T cell receptor (beta chain) stems from a study of cytomegalovirus exposure and HLA in healthy donors. PCR amplification relied on 60 Vbeta primers (plus 13 Jbeta primers). The assay was immunoSEQ multiplex PCR, and TCRdb's table has in-frame clones only and misses some. In the table there are approximately 85,000 clones, around 77% of which are singletons. On this clone: Its antigen is still unknown.

V was shortened by 0 bases and J by 5 bases, with 5 bases between the two germline ends. CDR3 length equals 12 residues. The V gene's germline CDR1 is SGHRS and CDR2 YFSETQ. General study findings and limits: Relative to the roughly 690-donor mean, N-insertions were reportedly fewer in an Asian-associated ancestry cluster in a later analysis. A missense DCLRE1C variant was associated with V- and J-gene trimming of TCR beta chains in a later analysis, and an independent cohort replicated the association.

Healthy people donating bone marrow made up the donors. Specimen: PBMCs. The TCR sequence derives from a man under 40 in good health and CMV-seronegative. The chain links TRBV5-1 to TRBJ1-2, with D unresolved. The DNA for the CDR3 is TGCGCCAGCAGCTTGGAGCCTTATGGCTACACCTTC. Residues: CASSLEPYGYTF.